The source of this T cell receptor beta chain is a study of T cells in Graves' hyperthyroidism and ophthalmopathy. Study results and caveats: Most thyroid-expanded clonotypes above 0.001 were also found in blood.

TCR beta CDR3 region amplification was performed from RNA transcripts. The study used the HTBI primer set for a first-round RT-PCR of the TCR CDR3. TCRdb re-derived calls from the multiplex PCR reads in MiXCR, one entry per CDR3 protein. The sample yields about 510,000 distinct CDR3 sequences, about 46% seen once. On this clonotype: Its antigen is still unknown. An end of the junction does not agree with germline; a read error may underlie this.

The TCR was taken from an adult woman with Graves' disease, either hyperthyroidism or ophthalmopathy (not recorded which). Specimen: peripheral blood or thyroid tissue (not recorded which).

CDR3 DNA sequence: TGCGCCAGCAGCTTGAGCCGACCGGAGACCCAGTACTTC. It translates to CASSLSRPETQYF. The genes are TRBV7-2 and TRBJ2-5, with D unclear. The CDR3 covers 13 residues. Germline assignment: CDR1 SGHTA and CDR2 FQGNSA.